This T cell receptor beta chain stems from a study of Ad26.COV2.S vaccination and SARS-CoV-2 variants. Sample treatment: approximately 18 received Ad26.COV2.S at low or high dose, single or two shots; 5 received placebo; per-sample allocation not given. Specimen acquisition occurred on day 63 following the initial vaccine or placebo injection. Clones were read by immunoSEQ multiplex PCR, and TCRdb kept only the in-frame ones, dropping some. The profile shows approximately 480,000 clones, 87% of them singletons. This CDR3 is built from 15 residues. With V trimmed by 5 bases and J by 6 bases, 3 bases remained unmatched. Germline V gene data show CDR1 as SEHNR and CDR2 as FQNEAQ (reference sequence).

This TCR was recovered from a person aged 18 to 65 who received the Ad26.COV2.S COVID-19 vaccine or a placebo. V gene TRBV7-9 combines with J gene TRBJ2-2, with TRBD2 identical over 13 bases. The specimen comprised peripheral blood, sampled in a trial of Ad26.COV2.S vaccine versus placebo. CDR3 coding DNA: TGTGCCAGCAGCACCGGACTAGCGGGAGCCGGGGAGCTGTTTTTT. Its translation is CASSTGLAGAGELFF.